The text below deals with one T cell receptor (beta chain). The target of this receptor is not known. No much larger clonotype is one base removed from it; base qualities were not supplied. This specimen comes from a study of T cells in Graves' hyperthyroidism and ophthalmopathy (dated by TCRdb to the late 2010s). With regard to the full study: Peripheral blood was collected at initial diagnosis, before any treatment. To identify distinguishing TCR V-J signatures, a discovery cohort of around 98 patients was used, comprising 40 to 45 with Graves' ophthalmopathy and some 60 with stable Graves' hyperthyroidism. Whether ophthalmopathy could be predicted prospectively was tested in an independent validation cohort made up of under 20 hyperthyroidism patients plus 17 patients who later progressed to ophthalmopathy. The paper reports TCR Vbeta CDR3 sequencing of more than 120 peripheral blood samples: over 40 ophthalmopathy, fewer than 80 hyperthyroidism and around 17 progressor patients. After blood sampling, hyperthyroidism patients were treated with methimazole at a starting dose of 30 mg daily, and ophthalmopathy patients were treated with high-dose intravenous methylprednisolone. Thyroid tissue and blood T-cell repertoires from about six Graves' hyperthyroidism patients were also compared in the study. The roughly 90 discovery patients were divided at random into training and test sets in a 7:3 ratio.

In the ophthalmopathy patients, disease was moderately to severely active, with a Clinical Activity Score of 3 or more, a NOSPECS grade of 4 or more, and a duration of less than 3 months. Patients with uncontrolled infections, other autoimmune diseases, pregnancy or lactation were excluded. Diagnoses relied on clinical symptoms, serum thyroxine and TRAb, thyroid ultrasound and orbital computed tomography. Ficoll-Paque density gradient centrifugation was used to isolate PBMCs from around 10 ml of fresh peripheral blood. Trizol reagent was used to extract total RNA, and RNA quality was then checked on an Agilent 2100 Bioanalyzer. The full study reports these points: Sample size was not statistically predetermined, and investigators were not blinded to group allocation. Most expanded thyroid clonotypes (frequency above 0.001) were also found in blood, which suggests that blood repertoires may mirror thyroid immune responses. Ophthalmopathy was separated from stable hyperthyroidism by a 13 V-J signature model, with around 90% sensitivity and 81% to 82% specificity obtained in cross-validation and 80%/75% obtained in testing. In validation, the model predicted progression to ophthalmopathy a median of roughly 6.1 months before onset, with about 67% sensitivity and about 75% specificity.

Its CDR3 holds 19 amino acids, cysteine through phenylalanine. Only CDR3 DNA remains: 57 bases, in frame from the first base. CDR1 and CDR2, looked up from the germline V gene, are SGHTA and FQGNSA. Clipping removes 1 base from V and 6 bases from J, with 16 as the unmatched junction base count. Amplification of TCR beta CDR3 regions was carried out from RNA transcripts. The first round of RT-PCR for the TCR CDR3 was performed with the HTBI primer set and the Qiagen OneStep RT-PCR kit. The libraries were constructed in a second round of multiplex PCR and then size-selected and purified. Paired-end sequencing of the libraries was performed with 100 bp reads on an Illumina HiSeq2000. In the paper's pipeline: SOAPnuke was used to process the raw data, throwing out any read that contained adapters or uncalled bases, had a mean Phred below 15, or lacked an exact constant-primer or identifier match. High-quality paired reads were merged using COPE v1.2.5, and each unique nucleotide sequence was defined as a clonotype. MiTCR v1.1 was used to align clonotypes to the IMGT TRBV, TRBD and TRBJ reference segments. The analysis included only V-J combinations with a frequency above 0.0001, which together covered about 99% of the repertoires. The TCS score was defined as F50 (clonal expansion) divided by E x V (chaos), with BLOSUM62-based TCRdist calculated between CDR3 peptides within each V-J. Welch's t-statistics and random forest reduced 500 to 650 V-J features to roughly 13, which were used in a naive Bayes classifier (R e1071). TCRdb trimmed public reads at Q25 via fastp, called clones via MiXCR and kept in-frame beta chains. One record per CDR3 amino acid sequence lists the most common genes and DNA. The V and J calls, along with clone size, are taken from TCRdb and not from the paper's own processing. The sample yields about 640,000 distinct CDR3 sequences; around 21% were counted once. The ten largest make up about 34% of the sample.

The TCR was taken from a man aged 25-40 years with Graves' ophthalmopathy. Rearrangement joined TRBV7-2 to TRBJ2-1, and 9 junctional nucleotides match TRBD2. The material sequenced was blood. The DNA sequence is TGTGCCAGCAGCTTAGTCGTCTTTGGCGGGAGGGCTGAAGCCAATGAGCAGTTCTTC. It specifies CASSLVVFGGRAEANEQFF.